Listed below are T cell receptor beta chains from one sample, sequenced in a study of T cell responses to AZD1222 COVID-19 vaccine. Measured with immunoSEQ multiplex PCR; TCRdb has only the in-frame clones, and not every one. This table holds about 82,000 clones, approximately 85% found once. Sequenced here: peripheral blood, sampled 28 days after the second AZD1222 dose. Every receptor here comes from an adult who received the AZD1222 COVID-19 vaccine. CDR3s include the opening cysteine and the closing phenylalanine or tryptophan. The D gene is left open where the match is weak. Rows may omit the clone size; those that give it use once, few, many or a size class.

>NA|TRBV27|TRBJ1-6|TRBD1
TGTGCCAGCAGCACCCTTGGGACAGCGAATTCACCCCTCCACTTT
CASSTLGTANSPLHF
>NA|TRBV4-1|TRBJ2-3|NA
TGCGCCAGCAGCGAACAGGGATTCGCAGATACGCAGTATTTT
CASSEQGFADTQYF
>NA|TRBV19|TRBJ2-7|TRBD1
TGTGCCAGTAGTATGCAGACAGGGTCTTACGAGCAGTACTTC
CASSMQTGSYEQYF
>NA|TRBV19|TRBJ1-2|NA
TGTGCCAGTAGTGTAATGGGGGAGCGCTACACCTTC
CASSVMGERYTF
>NA|TRBV3-1/TRBV3-2|TRBJ1-6|TRBD1
TGTGCCAGCAGCCAAAGGGACAGGGGTAATTCACCCCTCCACTTT
CASSQRDRGNSPLHF
>NA|TRBV11-2|TRBJ1-4|NA
TGTGCCAGCAGCCGGACGGGAGCTAATGAAAAACTGTTTTTT
CASSRTGANEKLFF
>NA|TRBV7-9|TRBJ1-1|NA
TGTGCCAGCAGCTTAGTGAAAGGCATGAACACTGAAGCTTTCTTT
CASSLVKGMNTEAFF
>medium-sized|TRBV7-9|TRBJ1-1|TRBD1
TGTGCCAGCCATTATACCGGGACAGGGGTCACTGAAGCTTTCTTT
CASHYTGTGVTEAFF
>NA|TRBV19|TRBJ1-1|NA
TGTGCCAGTAGTCGTGATGGAAACACTGAAGCTTTCTTT
CASSRDGNTEAFF
>NA|TRBV6-5|TRBJ2-2|TRBD1
TGTGCCAGCAGATGGGGGACAGTCGACACCGGGGAGCTGTTTTTT
CASRWGTVDTGELFF
>NA|TRBV19|TRBJ1-4|NA
TGTGCCAGTAGTCCCGGGACCCGTCCTACCGCAACTAATGAAAAACTGTTTTTT
CASSPGTRPTATNEKLFF
>NA|TRBV5-1|TRBJ2-1|TRBD2
TGCGCCAGCAGCTTGGCGGGGGGAATGGGCAATGAGCAGTTCTTC
CASSLAGGMGNEQFF
>NA|TRBV5-6|TRBJ2-3|TRBD2
TGTGCCAGCAGCAAAACGGGACTAAGCTCAGCCCCAGATACGCAGTATTTT
CASSKTGLSSAPDTQYF
>NA|TRBV7-2|TRBJ1-6|TRBD1
TGTGCCAGCAGCGCACAGGGGGCGCCGGTTTCACCCCTCCACTTT
CASSAQGAPVSPLHF
>NA|TRBV12-5|TRBJ1-1|NA
TGTGCTAGTGGTTTGCCTACCACCGTTGGCGCTTTCTTT
CASGLPTTVGAFF
>NA|TRBV19|TRBJ2-1|TRBD1
TGTGCCAGTGGGACAGGGCTCAATGAGCAGTTCTTC
CASGTGLNEQFF
>few|TRBV2|TRBJ1-5|NA
TGTGCCAGCAGTGGAACGGGGGGTTATAGCAATCAGCCCCAGCATTTT
CASSGTGGYSNQPQHF
>NA|TRBV5-3|TRBJ2-7|NA
TGTGCCAGAAGCTTGGGTCTAGTCTTCGTCGAGCAGTACTTC
CARSLGLVFVEQYF
>NA|TRBV19|TRBJ1-3|NA
TGTGCCAGTCGGCAGGGTGGAGGAAACACCATATATTTT
CASRQGGGNTIYF
>once|TRBV7-2|TRBJ1-5|NA
TGTGCCAGCAGCCCCGGGTCCGGGTCTAGTCAGCCCCAGCATTTT
CASSPGSGSSQPQHF
>NA|TRBV28|TRBJ2-7|TRBD2
TGTGCCAGCAGGGAGGGGCTAGCGGGGCCCTACGAGCAGTACTTC
CASREGLAGPYEQYF
>NA|TRBV11-2|TRBJ1-2|TRBD1
TGTGCCAGCAGCTTTCCCACAGGGGGAGCTAACTATGGCTACACCTTC
CASSFPTGGANYGYTF
>NA|TRBV7-2|TRBJ2-5|NA
TGTGCCAGCAGCCCCCCGGGACTTGGCGCGTCCGTGCCCGAGTACTTC
CASSPPGLGASVPEYF
>NA|TRBV5-1|TRBJ2-5|TRBD1
TGCGCCAGCAGCCCCAGGACAGGGCGGGAAGAGACCCAGTACTTC
CASSPRTGREETQYF
>few|TRBV7-3|TRBJ2-5|TRBD2
TGTGCCAGCAGCTTAATAGAGGGGGATCGGGAGGGCAGGCTTCAAGAGACCCAGTACTTC
CASSLIEGDREGRLQETQYF
>once|TRBV6-2/TRBV6-3|TRBJ2-2|NA
TGTGCCAGCAGTTACGGTACTCGGGGCACCGGGGAGCTGTTTTTT
CASSYGTRGTGELFF
>NA|TRBV5-1|TRBJ1-1|NA
TGCGCCAGCAGCTCAAGTGGTACTGAAGCTTTCTTT
CASSSSGTEAFF
>NA|TRBV14|TRBJ1-2|NA
TGTGCCAGCAGCCAGGACGCTTATGGCTACACCTTC
CASSQDAYGYTF
>NA|TRBV28|TRBJ1-1|NA
TGTGCCAGCACCCTTTCATTAGGTACACTGAAAGCTTTCTTT
CASTLSLGTLKAFF
>NA|TRBV5-4|TRBJ2-3|NA
TGTGCCAGCAGCCTAGGTACCGGACCCCGCTTGCCTGGGGATACGCAGTATTTT
CASSLGTGPRLPGDTQYF
>NA|TRBV9|TRBJ2-7|NA
TGTGCCAGCAGCTTCCGTGGGGACCCTGGTAACGAGCAGTACTTC
CASSFRGDPGNEQYF
>NA|TRBV5-4|TRBJ2-5|NA
TGTGCCAGCAGCTCCGTAAAAGGGCGGCAAGAGACCCAGTACTTC
CASSSVKGRQETQYF
>once|TRBV29-1|TRBJ1-1|TRBD1
TGCAGCTCCCGAAGAGGGGGCGCGACTTCGAACACTGAAGCTTTCTTT
CSSRRGGATSNTEAFF
>NA|TRBV12-5|TRBJ2-7|NA
TGTGCTAGTGCCCCAAGGGGCGGCTCCTACGAGCAGTACTTC
CASAPRGGSYEQYF
>NA|TRBV7-2|TRBJ2-6|NA
TGTGCCAGCAGCTTAGGGGATACAGGGGCCAACGTCCTGACTTTC
CASSLGDTGANVLTF
>NA|TRBV7-2|TRBJ2-1|NA
TGTGCCAGCAGCCCACAGGGGAGGAAAAAAAATGAGCAGTTCTTC
CASSPQGRKKNEQFF
>NA|TRBV11-2|TRBJ2-3|NA
TGTGCCAGCAGCTTATTCCTTACAGATACGCAGTATTTT
CASSLFLTDTQYF
>NA|TRBV6-6|TRBJ2-7|NA
TGTGCCAGCAGTCGATCCGGGGGTAGCGGCTCCTACGAGCAGTACTTC
CASSRSGGSGSYEQYF
>NA|TRBV6-5|TRBJ2-2|NA
TGTGCCAGCAGTTATTATGGGCAAAACACCGGGGAGCTGTTTTTT
CASSYYGQNTGELFF
>NA|TRBV9|TRBJ1-2|NA
TGTGCCAGCAGCCCGCACACTGACTCTTTCTATGGCTACACCTTC
CASSPHTDSFYGYTF
>NA|TRBV10-2|TRBJ1-2|NA
TGCGCCAGCAGTGAGCCGATCGTCAGCAACTATGGCTACACCTTC
CASSEPIVSNYGYTF
>NA|TRBV5-1|TRBJ1-1|NA
TGCGCCAGCAGCTTGGCCGGGATATCACCCATGAACACTGAAGCTTTCTTT
CASSLAGISPMNTEAFF
>NA|TRBV30|TRBJ1-2|NA
TGTGCCTGGATGCATCAGGGAAACTATGGCTACACCTTC
CAWMHQGNYGYTF
>few|TRBV18|TRBJ1-2|NA
TGTGCCAGCTCTCCAGGACAGAGCCACGATGGCTACACCTTC
CASSPGQSHDGYTF
>NA|TRBV12-3/TRBV12-4|TRBJ1-6|NA
TGTGCCAGCAGTAATGCAGGGAATTCACCCCTCCACTTT
CASSNAGNSPLHF
>NA|TRBV28|TRBJ2-5|NA
TGTGCCAGCAGGCCTACAGGGACCCCCGGGCAAGAGACCCAGTACTTC
CASRPTGTPGQETQYF
>NA|TRBV5-6|TRBJ2-1|TRBD1
TGTGCCAGCAGCTTATTGGGACAGGGCAGTCCCAATGAGCAGTTCTTC
CASSLLGQGSPNEQFF
>few|TRBV6-2/TRBV6-3|TRBJ1-4|NA
TGTGCCAGCAGCCGGACGTCGGGTGTGACAGGTGAAAAACTGTTTTTT
CASSRTSGVTGEKLFF
>NA|TRBV27|TRBJ2-7|NA
TGTGCCAGCAGTACCGCGGGACAGCTCTACGAGCAGTACTTC
CASSTAGQLYEQYF
>once|TRBV10-2|TRBJ2-3|TRBD2
TGCGCCAGCAGTTCGACTAGCGGCTTGGATACGCAGTATTTT
CASSSTSGLDTQYF
>NA|TRBV19|TRBJ1-1|TRBD1
TGTGCCAGTAGTATCGCGGACAGGGCTCGTCTAAGGGCTACTGAAGCTTTCTTT
CASSIADRARLRATEAFF
>NA|TRBV18|TRBJ1-1|TRBD1
TGTGCCAGCTGGTCGGGACAGGGGGTTTTCACTGAAGCTTTCTTT
CASWSGQGVFTEAFF
>NA|TRBV28|TRBJ1-6|NA
TGTGCCAGCAGTTTCTCTGGACGGAGCAATTCACCCCTCCACTTT
CASSFSGRSNSPLHF
>NA|TRBV27|TRBJ2-7|NA
TGTGCCAGCAGTTTAGGCCGGGGTTTACAGTACTTC
CASSLGRGLQYF
>NA|TRBV18|TRBJ2-3|NA
TGTGCCAGCTCCCCTTCCTGGGCTGCAGATACGCAGTATTTT
CASSPSWAADTQYF